This T cell receptor (beta chain) was identified in a study of blood T cell repertoires in COVID-19. Per the study methods: Using reference gene primer amplification, nucleated cell counts were estimated. This table comes from immunoSEQ multiplex PCR, and its TCRdb copy is limited to in-frame clones, with some not included. V, J and clone size are taken as reported in that table, and D and trimming were inferred from the DNA itself. There are fewer than 250,000 clones in the sample; about 84% occur only once, and roughly 2% lies in the top ten. The CDR3 length is 15 residues. The V end lost 0 bases, the J end lost 8 bases, and 11 bases lay between the germline ends. Germline V gene lookup returns CDR1 SNHLY and CDR2 FYNNEI. Allocation to cohorts depended on clinical history reported by the participants.

The sequence came from a woman in her fifties or sixties who had recovered from COVID-19. The chain is built from TRBV2 and TRBJ1-6, with a possible D match to TRBD1 (5 bases). What was sequenced was PBMCs or T cells enriched from blood (not recorded which). The CDR3 loop is CASSEARGGDSPLHF. For the CDR3, the DNA is TGTGCCAGCAGTGAAGCGCGCGGAGGGGATTCACCCCTCCACTTT.